Presented here are 19 T cell receptor beta chains from one specimen sequenced in a study of post-analysis software for immune sequencing data. Prepared libraries of TCR beta cDNA carried unique molecular identifiers. Using its own MiXCR run on the PCR reads, TCRdb lists one record per CDR3 protein. The table has approximately 440,000 distinct CDR3 sequences, around 40% seen once. These TCRs are of unknown antigen specificity. Study-level points and caveats: TRBV5-6, TRBV5-1 and TRBV20-1 were among 4 or 5 TRBV segments more frequent in patients than controls.

Sequencing was done on a sample of blood. The origin of the receptors is a girl aged 5-17 years with multiple sclerosis.

The chain has TRBV7-2 and TRBJ2-7; TRBD1 matches 11 bases. The CDR3 totals 15 residues. V shed 5 bases, J shed 6 bases, and the junction held 9 bases outside the gene matches. Germline assignment: CDR1 SGHTA and CDR2 FQGNSA. DNA of the CDR3: TGTGCCAGCAGCGGACGATGGGACAGGGGGACCGAGCAGTACTTC. Its protein is CASSGRWDRGTEQYF.

In DNA, the CDR3 is TGTGCCAGCAGTTACGCGGGGACTAGTGCGGGTGAGCAGTTCTTC. It translates to CASSYAGTSAGEQFF. The rearrangement joins TRBV6-5 to TRBJ2-1; 8 nucleotides match TRBD2. The CDR3 is 15 residues long. V trimming: 2 bases; J trimming: 9 bases; junction bases outside the gene matches: 9. Germline values: CDR1 MNHEY, CDR2 SVGAGI.

The rearrangement uses TRBV20-1 and TRBJ2-7; perhaps TRBD1 as D (5 bases). The V end was cut by 2 bases, the J end by 1 base, with 9 bases between. This CDR3 is 13 amino acids long. The germline CDR1 and CDR2 sequences are DFQATT and SNEGSKA (reference sequence). The CDR3, as DNA: TGCAGTGCTAGAACGACAGCATCCTACGAGCAGTACTTC. Translation: CSARTTASYEQYF.

Points on this clonotype: This may be a read error: a much more frequent sequence differs by one nucleotide. This chain links TRBV12-3 or TRBV12-4 with TRBJ2-3; 12 bases agree with TRBD2. J gave up 10 bases and V 6 bases, and 11 bases lay outside the gene matches. The CDR3 sequence is 15 residues long. CDR3 coding DNA: TGTGCCAGCAGCCTCGGGCTAGCGGGAGGGGATGCGCAGTATTTT. This translates into CASSLGLAGGDAQYF.

J is TRBJ1-5 and V is TRBV4-1; D may be TRBD1 (6 bases). The CDR3 contains 15 residues. Germline V gene data show CDR1 as MGHRA and CDR2 as YSYEKL. Trimming cost V 4 bases and J 4 bases, with 14 bases left between them. In DNA form, the CDR3 reads TGCGCCAGCAGCCCTCTGCCCAGGGGTAATCAGCCCCAGCATTTT. Protein: CASSPLPRGNQPQHF.

The CDR3 DNA reads as TGTGCCAGCGGACCGATTCGTGGCTACACCTTC. Amino acids: CASGPIRGYTF. The V and J genes are TRBV28 and TRBJ1-2, with no clear D. V lost 8 bases to trimming and J lost 7 bases, with 11 bases between them. This CDR3 has 11 amino acids. The V gene's germline CDR1 is MDHEN and CDR2 SYDVKM.

The chain recombines TRBV4-1 with TRBJ2-1; D gene uncertain. The CDR3 is 12 amino acids. Trimming left V 1 base short and J 9 bases short, with 7 bases between. The germline V gene encodes CDR1 MGHRA and CDR2 YSYEKL. The chain's CDR3 is CASSQGGFEQFF. The CDR3 nucleotides are TGCGCCAGCAGCCAAGGTGGGTTTGAGCAGTTCTTC.

There are a few counts of this clonotype. V and J are TRBV12-3 or TRBV12-4 and TRBJ1-1, with D perhaps TRBD1 (6 bases). The V and J ends lost 6 bases and 4 bases respectively, with 18 bases between them. The CDR3 is 15 residues long. CDR3 in DNA: TGTGCCAGCAGAGTATCCGGGGGCGGGGGCACTGAAGCTTTCTTT. Translated: CASRVSGGGGTEAFF.

In this sample, this clonotype turned up a few times. The V call is TRBV20-1, the J call TRBJ2-5; TRBD2 matches at 9 bases. CDR1 and CDR2 (germline): DFQATT, SNEGSKA (reference sequence). The CDR3 sequence is 16 residues long. Trimming cost V 6 bases and J 2 bases; bases outside gene matches: 13. In DNA, the CDR3 is TGCAGTGCACTCCTGTATAGCGGGAGACAACAAGAGACCCAGTACTTC. The encoded protein is CSALLYSGRQQETQYF.

This clonotype was detected only a few times. The V and J genes are TRBV10-3 and TRBJ2-4, with 10 bases aligning to TRBD2. The CDR3 consists of 15 residues. V shed 7 bases, J shed 3 bases, and the junction held 6 bases outside the gene matches. Germline assignment: CDR1 ENHRY and CDR2 SYGVKD. In DNA, the CDR3 is TGTGCCATCAATGGAGCGGGAGGGGACAAAAACATTCAGTACTTC. This sequence encodes CAINGAGGDKNIQYF.

This clonotype has just a few counts. The chain recombines TRBV4-1 with TRBJ2-7; possible D gene TRBD2, 5 bases. Trimming shortened V by 4 bases and J by 4 bases, and 11 bases separated the two germline ends. Germline CDR1 reads MGHRA; CDR2 reads YSYEKL. CDR3 length: 13 residues. This CDR3 is CASSRGLEYEQYF. The CDR3, as DNA: TGCGCCAGCAGCCGCGGACTCGAATACGAGCAGTACTTC.

The table lists this clonotype with a few counts. The chain combines TRBV7-9 with TRBJ2-3, with TRBD2 as a possible D gene (6 bases). This CDR3 spans 16 amino acids. V was trimmed by 0 bases and J by 3 bases, leaving 13 bases between them. Germline V gives CDR1 SEHNR, CDR2 FQNEAQ (reference sequence). CDR3 amino acids: CASSLAHGGKTDTQYF. The CDR3 DNA reads as TGTGCCAGCAGCTTAGCGCACGGCGGGAAAACAGATACGCAGTATTTT.

This clonotype was seen a handful of times. The rearrangement joins TRBV29-1 to TRBJ2-7; 12 bases are shared with TRBD1. The V segment lost 5 bases and the J segment 6 bases; nucleotides outside the gene matches: 8. This CDR3 is 14 amino acids long. Germline assignment: CDR1 SQVTM and CDR2 ANQGSEA. CDR3 coding DNA: TGCAGCGTTTTGGGGGACAGGGGGCGAATCGAGCAGTACTTC. It encodes CSVLGDRGRIEQYF.

In the case of this clonotype: The junction shows a germline mismatch at one end, possibly a read error. V is TRBV5-1 and J is TRBJ2-5, with D possibly TRBD2 on 6 matching bases. The CDR3 extends over 16 amino acids. Germline CDR1 SGHRS, CDR2 YFSETQ. The CDR3 nucleotides read TGCGCCTGCAGCTTGGCCCCTGGGGAGGCCCAAGAGACCCGGTACTTC. It is translated as CACSLAPGEAQETRYF.

The chain links TRBV7-8 to TRBJ1-4, with D perhaps TRBD1 (6 bases). The germline gives CDR1 SGHVS, CDR2 FQNEAQ. Trimming removed 5 bases at V and 5 bases at J, with 12 bases between. The CDR3 has 14 amino acids. This chain's CDR3 is CASSRGHSNEKLFF. The CDR3 nucleotides read TGTGCCAGCAGCCGGGGACACTCAAATGAAAAACTGTTTTTT. The full variable domain, with the rest looked up from reference TRBV7-8 and TRBJ1-4, is GAGVSQSPRYKVAKRGQDVALRCDPISGHVSLFWYQQALGQGPEFLTYFQNEAQLDKSGLPSDRFFAERPEGSVSTLKIQRTQQEDSAVYLCASSRGHSNEKLFFGSGTQLSVL.

The V gene is TRBV19, the J gene TRBJ1-5, with D unresolved. CDR1 and CDR2 (germline): LNHDA, SQIVND (reference sequence). Trimming took off 6 bases at V and 7 bases at J, with 10 bases between the two ends. CDR3 length: 12 residues. DNA for the CDR3: TGTGCCAGTAGCACGTTTGGGCAGCCCCAGCATTTT. Translation: CASSTFGQPQHF.

In this sample, this clonotype turned up a few times. The rearrangement links TRBV20-1 to TRBJ2-7; tentative D call: TRBD2 (6 bases). The CDR3 is made up of 16 amino acids. With 0 bases removed from V and 5 bases from J, the gap between germline ends came to 20 bases. Germline values: CDR1 DFQATT, CDR2 SNEGSKA (reference sequence). This chain's CDR3 is CSARDLGSPGGDEQYF. The CDR3 region has the DNA TGCAGTGCTAGAGATTTAGGGAGTCCCGGCGGGGACGAGCAGTACTTC.

About this clonotype itself: One end of the junction is discordant with germline, which a read error may explain. The chain recombines TRBV5-1 with TRBJ2-1; 9 nucleotides line up with TRBD1. The CDR3 spans 15 residues. Germline assignment: CDR1 SGHRS and CDR2 YFSETQ. This chain's CDR3 is CASSLWTGADNVQFF. The CDR3 coding sequence is TGCGCCAGCAGCTTGTGGACAGGGGCGGACAATGTGCAGTTCTTC.

For this clonotype: Relative to the germline gene, one junction end is altered; a read error may explain this. The gene calls are TRBV28 and TRBJ2-3, with TRBD2 identical over 9 bases. Germline CDR1 is MDHEN and CDR2 is SYDVKM. This CDR3 has 16 amino acids. The CDR3 nucleotides are TGTGCCAGCAGTTTATGGCGGGAGGGCGGCACAGATGCGCAGTATTTT. It translates to CASSLWREGGTDAQYF.